This record concerns one T cell receptor beta chain sequence. The antigen remains undetermined. Documented time point: blood 2 weeks post-SBRT. Treatment described: 15 Gy SBRT to primary tumor, nephrectomy 4 weeks later. The tumor was a clear cell renal cell carcinoma. Profiled with immunoSEQ multiplex PCR; TCRdb holds only in-frame clones, not every one. In the table there are roughly 130,000 clones, around 89% of which are singletons. The data stem from a study of radiation and T cells in renal cell carcinoma. Broader study findings: Top tumor clonotypes rose in blood 2 weeks post-radiation, then contracted. No pretreatment tumor biopsies were available for baseline clonotypes.

This CDR3 has 15 residues. Trimming cost V 5 bases and J 2 bases, with 15 bases left between them. The V gene's germline CDR1 is MNHNS and CDR2 SASEGT. This chain uses TRBV6-1 with TRBJ2-5, with D maybe TRBD1 (5 bases). The source was blood, collected from a patient whose treatment included radiotherapy and nephrectomy. The TCR was taken from a woman aged 65 to 85 with renal cell carcinoma. The CDR3: CASSPLTSGQETQYF. In DNA form, the CDR3 reads TGTGCCAGCAGTCCCCTGACCTCAGGGCAAGAGACCCAGTACTTC.